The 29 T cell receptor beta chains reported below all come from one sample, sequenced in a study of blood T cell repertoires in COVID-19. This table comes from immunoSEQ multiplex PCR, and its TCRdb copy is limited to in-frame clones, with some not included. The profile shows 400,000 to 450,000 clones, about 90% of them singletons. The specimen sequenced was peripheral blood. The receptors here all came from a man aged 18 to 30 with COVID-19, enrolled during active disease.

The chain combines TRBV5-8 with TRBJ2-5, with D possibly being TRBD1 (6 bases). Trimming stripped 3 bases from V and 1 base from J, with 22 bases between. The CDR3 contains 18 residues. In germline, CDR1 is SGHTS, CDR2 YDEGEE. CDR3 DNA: TGTGCCAGCAGCTCCCCCTACAGGGTCTCGCTCGTCCAAGAGACCCAGTACTTC. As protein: CASSSPYRVSLVQETQYF.

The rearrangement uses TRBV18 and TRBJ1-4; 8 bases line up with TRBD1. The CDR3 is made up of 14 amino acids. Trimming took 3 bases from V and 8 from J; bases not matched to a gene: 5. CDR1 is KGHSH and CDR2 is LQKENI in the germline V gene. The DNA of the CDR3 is TGTGCCAGCTCACCCGGACAGGGTCGAGAAAAACTGTTTTTT. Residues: CASSPGQGREKLFF.

The CDR3 here is CASSSRSGGSGANVLTF. The CDR3 coding sequence is TGTGCCAGTAGTTCGCGATCCGGAGGGTCAGGGGCCAACGTCCTGACTTTC. The chain has TRBV19 and TRBJ2-6; a possible D gene is TRBD2 (6 bases). Trimming took 5 bases from V and 4 from J, leaving 18 bases between them. Per germline, CDR1 LNHDA and CDR2 SQIVND (reference sequence). There are 17 residues in the CDR3.

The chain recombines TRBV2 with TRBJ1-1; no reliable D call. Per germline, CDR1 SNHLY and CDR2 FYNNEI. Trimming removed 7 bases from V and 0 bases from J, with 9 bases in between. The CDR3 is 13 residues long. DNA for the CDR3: TGTGCCAGCATCACAGAGATGAACACTGAAGCTTTCTTT. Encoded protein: CASITEMNTEAFF.

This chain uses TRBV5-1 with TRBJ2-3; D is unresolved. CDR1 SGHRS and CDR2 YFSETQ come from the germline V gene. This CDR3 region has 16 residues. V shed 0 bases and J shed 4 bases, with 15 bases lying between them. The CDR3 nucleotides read TGCGCCAGCAGCTTGGCCCTCGACTTAGGAGCAGATACGCAGTATTTT. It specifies CASSLALDLGADTQYF.

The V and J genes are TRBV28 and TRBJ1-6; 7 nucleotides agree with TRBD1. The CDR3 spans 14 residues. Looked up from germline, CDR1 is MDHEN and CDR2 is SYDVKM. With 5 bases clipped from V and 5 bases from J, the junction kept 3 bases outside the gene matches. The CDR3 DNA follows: TGTGCCAGCAGTCCTACAGGGGATAATTCACCCCTCCACTTT. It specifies CASSPTGDNSPLHF.

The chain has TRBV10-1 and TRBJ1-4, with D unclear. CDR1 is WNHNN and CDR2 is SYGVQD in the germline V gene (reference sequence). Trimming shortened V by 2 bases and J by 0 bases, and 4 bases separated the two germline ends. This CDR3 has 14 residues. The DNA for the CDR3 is TGCGCCAGCAGTGAGGGAGCAACTAATGAAAAACTGTTTTTT. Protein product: CASSEGATNEKLFF.

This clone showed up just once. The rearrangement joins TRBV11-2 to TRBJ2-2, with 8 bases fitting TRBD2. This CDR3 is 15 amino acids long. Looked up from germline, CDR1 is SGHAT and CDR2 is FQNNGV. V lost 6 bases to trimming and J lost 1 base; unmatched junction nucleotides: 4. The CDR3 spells CASRKLAENTGELFF. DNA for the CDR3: TGTGCCAGCAGGAAACTAGCGGAGAACACCGGGGAGCTGTTTTTT.

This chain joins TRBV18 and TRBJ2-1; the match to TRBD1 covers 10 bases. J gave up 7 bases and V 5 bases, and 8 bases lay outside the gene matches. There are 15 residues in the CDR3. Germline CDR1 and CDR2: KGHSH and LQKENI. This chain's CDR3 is CASSTDRGRWNEQFF. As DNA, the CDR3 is TGTGCCAGCTCAACCGACAGGGGGCGATGGAATGAGCAGTTCTTC.

In nucleotides, the CDR3 is TGTGCCAGCAGCCAAGCACGGAGCTCCTACAATGAGCAGTTCTTC. Its translation: CASSQARSSYNEQFF. The chain carries TRBV3-1 (or the pseudogene TRBV3-2) and TRBJ2-1, with unresolved D. The V gene's germline CDR1 is LGHDT and CDR2 YNNKEL (reference sequence). V lost 1 base to trimming and J lost 0 bases, with 7 bases between them. The length of the CDR3 is 15 residues.

CDR3 in DNA: TGCGCCAGCGGGCAGGGAATTAGCACAGATACGCAGTATTTT. Protein product: CASGQGISTDTQYF. This sequence joins TRBV5-1 and TRBJ2-3; tentative D call: TRBD1 (5 bases). The CDR3 covers 14 residues. Looked up from germline, CDR1 is SGHRS and CDR2 is YFSETQ. The V end was cut by 7 bases, the J end by 0 bases, with 12 bases between.

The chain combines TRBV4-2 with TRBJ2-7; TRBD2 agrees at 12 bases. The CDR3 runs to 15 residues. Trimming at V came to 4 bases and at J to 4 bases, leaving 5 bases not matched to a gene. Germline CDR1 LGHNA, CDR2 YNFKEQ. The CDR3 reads CASSLTSGGIYEQYF. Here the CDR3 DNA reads TGTGCCAGCAGCCTTACTAGCGGGGGGATTTACGAGCAGTACTTC.

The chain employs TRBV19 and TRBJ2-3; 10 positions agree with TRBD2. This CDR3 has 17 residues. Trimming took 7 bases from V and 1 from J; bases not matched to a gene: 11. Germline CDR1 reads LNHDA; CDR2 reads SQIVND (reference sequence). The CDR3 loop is CASTTNTGTSGTDTQYF. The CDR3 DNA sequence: TGTGCCAGTACCACAAACACCGGGACTAGCGGCACAGATACGCAGTATTTT.

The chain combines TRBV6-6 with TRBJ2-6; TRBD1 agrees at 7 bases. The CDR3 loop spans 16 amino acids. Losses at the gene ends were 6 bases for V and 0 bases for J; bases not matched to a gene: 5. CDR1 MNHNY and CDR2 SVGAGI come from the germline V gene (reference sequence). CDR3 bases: TGTGCCAGCAGCCGCGACAGGGACTCTGGGGCCAACGTCCTGACTTTC. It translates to CASSRDRDSGANVLTF.

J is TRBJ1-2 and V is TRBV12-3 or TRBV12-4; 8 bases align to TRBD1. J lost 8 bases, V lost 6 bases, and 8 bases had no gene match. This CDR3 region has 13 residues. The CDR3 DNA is TGTGCCAGCAGACCAGGGGGCGCAGGGGGCTACACCTTC. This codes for CASRPGGAGGYTF.

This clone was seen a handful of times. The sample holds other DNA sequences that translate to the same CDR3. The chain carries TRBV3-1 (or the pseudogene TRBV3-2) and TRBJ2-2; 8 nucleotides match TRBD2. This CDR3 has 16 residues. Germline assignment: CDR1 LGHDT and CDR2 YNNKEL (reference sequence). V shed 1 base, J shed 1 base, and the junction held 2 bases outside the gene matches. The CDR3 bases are TGTGCCAGCAGCCAAGGTCTAGCGGGGAACACCGGGGAGCTGTTTTTT. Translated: CASSQGLAGNTGELFF.

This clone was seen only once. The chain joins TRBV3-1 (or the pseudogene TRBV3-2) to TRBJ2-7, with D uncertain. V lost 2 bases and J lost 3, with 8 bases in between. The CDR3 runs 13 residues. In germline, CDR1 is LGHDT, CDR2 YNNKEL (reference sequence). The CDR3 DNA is TGTGCCAGCAGCCAATCGTCCGGCTACGAGCAGTACTTC. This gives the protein CASSQSSGYEQYF.

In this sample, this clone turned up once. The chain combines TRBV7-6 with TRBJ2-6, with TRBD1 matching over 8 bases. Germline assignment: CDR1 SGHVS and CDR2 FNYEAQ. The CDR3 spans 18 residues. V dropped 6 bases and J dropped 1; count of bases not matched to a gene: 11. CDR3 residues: CASRENRGKASGANVLTF. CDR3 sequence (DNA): TGTGCCAGCAGAGAAAACAGGGGGAAGGCATCTGGGGCCAACGTCCTGACTTTC.

DNA of the CDR3: TGTGCCAGCAGCCTAGGCGGGACTACCTACTACTCACCCCTCCACTTT. This gives the protein CASSLGGTTYYSPLHF. V gene TRBV3-1 (or the pseudogene TRBV3-2) combines with J gene TRBJ1-6, with TRBD1 as a possible D gene (5 bases). Germline assignment: CDR1 LGHDT and CDR2 YNNKEL (reference sequence). The CDR3 consists of 16 residues. V was clipped by 4 bases and J by 10 bases, with 20 bases between them.

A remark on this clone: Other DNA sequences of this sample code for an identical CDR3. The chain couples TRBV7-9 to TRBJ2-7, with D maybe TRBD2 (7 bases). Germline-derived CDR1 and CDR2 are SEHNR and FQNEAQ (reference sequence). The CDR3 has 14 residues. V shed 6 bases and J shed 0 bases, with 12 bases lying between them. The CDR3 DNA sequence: TGTGCCAGCAGTAGGGGGGGGAACTCCTACGAGCAGTACTTC. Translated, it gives CASSRGGNSYEQYF. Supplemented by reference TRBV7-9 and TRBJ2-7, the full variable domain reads DTGVSQNPRHKITKRGQNVTFRCDPISEHNRLYWYRQTLGQGPEFLTYFQNEAQLEKSRLLSDRFSAERPKGSFSTLEIQRTEQGDSAMYLCASSRGGNSYEQYFGPGTRLTVT.

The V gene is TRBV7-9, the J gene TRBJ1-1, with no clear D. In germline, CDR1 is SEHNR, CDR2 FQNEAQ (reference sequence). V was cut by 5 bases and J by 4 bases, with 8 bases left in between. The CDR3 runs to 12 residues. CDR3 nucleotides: TGTGCCAGCAGCCGGGAGGTCACTGAAGCTTTCTTT. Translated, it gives CASSREVTEAFF.

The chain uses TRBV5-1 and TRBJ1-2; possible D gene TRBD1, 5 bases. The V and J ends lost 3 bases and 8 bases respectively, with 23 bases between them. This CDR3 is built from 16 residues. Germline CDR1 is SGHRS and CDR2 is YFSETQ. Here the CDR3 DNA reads TGCGCCAGCAGCTGGGGGGGGAACCCGAACCTCGAGGGCTACACCTTC. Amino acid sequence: CASSWGGNPNLEGYTF.

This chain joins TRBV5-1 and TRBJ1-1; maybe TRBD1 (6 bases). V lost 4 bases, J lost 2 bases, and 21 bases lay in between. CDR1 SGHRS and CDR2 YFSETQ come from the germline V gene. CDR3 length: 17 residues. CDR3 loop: CASSLVGGPVQNTEAFF. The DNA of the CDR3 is TGCGCCAGCAGCCTGGTGGGGGGGCCAGTCCAAAACACTGAAGCTTTCTTT.

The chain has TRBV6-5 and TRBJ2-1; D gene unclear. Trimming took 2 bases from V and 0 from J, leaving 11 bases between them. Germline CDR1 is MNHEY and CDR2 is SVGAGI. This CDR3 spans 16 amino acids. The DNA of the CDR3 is TGTGCCAGCAGTTACCTGACAAACCCCTCCTACAATGAGCAGTTCTTC. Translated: CASSYLTNPSYNEQFF.

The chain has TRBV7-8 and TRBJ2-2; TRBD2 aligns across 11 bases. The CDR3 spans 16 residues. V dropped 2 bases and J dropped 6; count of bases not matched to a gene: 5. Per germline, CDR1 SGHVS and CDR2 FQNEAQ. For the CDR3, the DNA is TGTGCCAGCAGCTTACTAGCGGGGGGAACACCCGGGGAGCTGTTTTTT. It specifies CASSLLAGGTPGELFF.

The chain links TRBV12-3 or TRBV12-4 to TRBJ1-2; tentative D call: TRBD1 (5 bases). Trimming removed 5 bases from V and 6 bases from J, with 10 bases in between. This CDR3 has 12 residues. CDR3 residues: CASSRTLNGYTF. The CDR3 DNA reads TGTGCCAGCAGTCGGACACTAAATGGCTACACCTTC.

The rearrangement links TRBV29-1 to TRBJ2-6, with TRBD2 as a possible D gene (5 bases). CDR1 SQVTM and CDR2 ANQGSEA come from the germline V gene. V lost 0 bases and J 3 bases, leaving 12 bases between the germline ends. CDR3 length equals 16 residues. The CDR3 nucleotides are TGCAGCGTTGAAGAAGCGGCTAGGGATGGGGCCAACGTCCTGACTTTC. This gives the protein CSVEEAARDGANVLTF.

CDR3 nucleotides: TGCAGCGTTGGAAACAGGGCATCTCGCGAGGAGCAGTACTTC. Its translation: CSVGNRASREEQYF. The V gene is TRBV29-1, the J gene TRBJ2-7, with D perhaps TRBD1 (6 bases). Between the trimmed V and J ends, which lost 4 bases and 7 bases, there was a span of 20 bases. There are 14 residues in the CDR3. Looked up from germline, CDR1 is SQVTM and CDR2 is ANQGSEA.

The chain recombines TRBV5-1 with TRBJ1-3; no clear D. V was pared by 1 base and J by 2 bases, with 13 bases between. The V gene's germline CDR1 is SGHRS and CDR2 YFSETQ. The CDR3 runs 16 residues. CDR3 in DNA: TGCGCCAGCAGCTTGACCTTATCTGGGCCTGGAAACACCATATATTTT. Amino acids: CASSLTLSGPGNTIYF.